This T cell receptor beta chain was captured by sequencing in a study of identical twins. Study-wide points: Researchers reported weaker excess twin sharing in beta out-of-frame sequences.

This clonotype was seen only a few times. The antigen is undetermined. TCRdb passed the 5' RACE reads through MiXCR, listing each CDR3 protein once. Among 200,000 or so distinct CDR3 sequences listed, approximately 16% were seen once. CDR3 length: 16 amino acids. Trimming left V 0 bases short and J 2 bases short, with 11 bases between. Germline values: CDR1 MNHEY, CDR2 SVGEGT. These data also formed part of another study, on T cells expressing NK-cell markers.

Input material: CD8+ T cells sorted from blood. The chain employs TRBV6-2 or TRBV6-3 and TRBJ2-1, with D possibly matching TRBD2 (6 bases). This TCR was recovered from a woman in her late teens or twenties in good health. For the CDR3, the DNA is TGTGCCAGCAGTTACTCTCCGGGACTGACCTACAATGAGCAGTTCTTC. This translates into CASSYSPGLTYNEQFF.